This T cell receptor (beta chain) was sequenced in a study of cytomegalovirus exposure and HLA in healthy donors. Both 60 Vbeta primers and 13 Jbeta primers went into the PCR. The repertoire was sequenced with immunoSEQ multiplex PCR; TCRdb's copy has only in-frame clones and lacks some. The sample has 140,000 to 150,000 clones; about 80% are singletons. The CDR3 consists of 15 residues. V was clipped by 6 bases and J by 1 base; unmatched bases: 6. This rearrangement joins TRBV23-1 to TRBJ1-1, with 9 bases lining up with TRBD1. TRBV23-1 is an ORF, and what it does is uncertain. Sequenced input: PBMCs. This TCR derives from an older woman in good health and CMV-seropositive. The CDR3 DNA reads as TGCGCCAGCAGGGACCGGGACAGGGAGAACACTGAAGCTTTCTTT. Translated, it gives CASRDRDRENTEAFF.